These 15 T cell receptor beta chains originate from one sample sequenced in a study of T cell responses to AZD1222 COVID-19 vaccine. Measured with immunoSEQ multiplex PCR; TCRdb has only the in-frame clones, and not every one. The sample comprises approximately 60,000 clones, approximately 85% of which are singletons, and about 21% rests with the top ten. The starting material was peripheral blood, obtained on day 0 of MenACWY control vaccination. These TCRs come from an adult in good health.

V usage is TRBV3-1 (or the pseudogene TRBV3-2) and J usage is TRBJ2-3; D possibly corresponds to TRBD2 (6 bases). The CDR3 length is 15 residues. Germline assignment: CDR1 LGHDT and CDR2 YNNKEL (reference sequence). Trimming shortened V by 1 base and J by 4 bases, and 12 bases separated the two germline ends. The CDR3 DNA follows: TGTGCCAGCAGCCAAGGTTGGACTAACTCAGATACGCAGTATTTT. It codes for CASSQGWTNSDTQYF.

This rearrangement joins TRBV12-5 to TRBJ2-7; TRBD2 matches at 11 bases. With 0 bases clipped from V and 9 bases from J, the junction kept 22 bases outside the gene matches. The CDR3 extends over 20 amino acids. Germline V gene lookup returns CDR1 LGHNT and CDR2 FRNRAP. Here the CDR3 reads CASGLVRGGVAGGFSGVQYF. DNA of the CDR3: TGTGCTAGTGGTTTGGTACGTGGTGGGGTAGCGGGAGGGTTTAGTGGCGTGCAGTACTTC. Combining the CDR3 with reference TRBV12-5 and TRBJ2-7 gives the whole variable domain DARVTQTPRHKVTEMGQEVTMRCQPILGHNTVFWYRQTMMQGLELLAYFRNRAPLDDSGMPKDRFSAEMPDATLATLKIQPSEPRDSAVYFCASGLVRGGVAGGFSGVQYFGPGTRLTVT.

The V gene is TRBV18, the J gene TRBJ1-4; D possibly corresponds to TRBD1 (6 bases). Germline CDR1 is KGHSH and CDR2 is LQKENI. The CDR3 contains 14 residues. The V and J ends lost 2 bases and 7 bases respectively, with 11 bases between them. CDR3 loop: CASSPKRTAEKLFF. CDR3 coding DNA: TGTGCCAGCTCACCAAAGAGGACAGCTGAAAAACTGTTTTTT.

J is TRBJ2-1 and V is TRBV30; 9 bases line up with TRBD1. Germline values: CDR1 GTSNPN, CDR2 SVGIG (reference sequence). The CDR3 is 15 amino acids. Germline trimming cut 2 bases from V and 4 bases from J; bases unmatched to any gene: 6. CDR3 sequence (DNA): TGTGCCTGGAGTATCCGGGACAGGGCTTACAATGAGCAGTTCTTC. Its translation is CAWSIRDRAYNEQFF. The variable domain in full, with the rest retrieved from reference TRBV30 and TRBJ2-1, is SQTIHQWPATLVQPVGSPLSLECTVEGTSNPNLYWYRQAAGRGLQLLFYSVGIGQISSEVPQNLSASRPQDRQFILSSKKLLLSDSGFYLCAWSIRDRAYNEQFFGPGTRLTVL.

The chain couples TRBV29-1 to TRBJ1-4; D unresolved. Germline assignment: CDR1 SQVTM and CDR2 ANQGSEA. The CDR3 consists of 14 residues. V dropped 5 bases and J dropped 5 bases, with 15 bases sitting between them. CDR3 in DNA: TGCAGCGTTCAGGTGGTTCTGGGCAATGAAAAACTGTTTTTT. Residues: CSVQVVLGNEKLFF.

The chain carries TRBV28 and TRBJ1-1; D call uncertain. Trimming removed 7 bases at V and 0 bases at J, with 12 bases between. Germline-derived CDR1 and CDR2 are MDHEN and SYDVKM. This CDR3 region has 14 residues. The CDR3 sequence is CASKGVGMNTEAFF. The DNA for the CDR3 is TGTGCCAGCAAGGGAGTAGGGATGAACACTGAAGCTTTCTTT.

The V call is TRBV6-5, the J call TRBJ1-6, with TRBD1 matching over 10 bases. This CDR3 is built from 15 residues. The J segment lost 14 bases and the V segment lost 0 bases, leaving 7 bases of the junction unmatched. Germline loops: CDR1 MNHEY, CDR2 SVGAGI. The CDR3 coding sequence is TGTGCCAGCAGTTACTCGCGGACAGGGGGATTGTCCCTCCACTTT. This sequence encodes CASSYSRTGGLSLHF.

The genes are TRBV29-1 and TRBJ1-2; D not resolved. Germline lookup yields CDR1 SQVTM and CDR2 ANQGSEA. Deletions cut 6 bases from V and 3 bases from J, with 14 bases between. The CDR3 loop spans 13 amino acids. In DNA form, the CDR3 reads TGCAGCGTCGAGAATAGGGAAGACTATGGCTACACCTTC. Amino acid sequence: CSVENREDYGYTF.

V gene TRBV5-1 combines with J gene TRBJ2-2; 9 positions agree with TRBD2. Trimming took 6 bases from V and 9 from J; bases not matched to a gene: 18. Germline V gene lookup returns CDR1 SGHRS and CDR2 YFSETQ. The length of the CDR3 is 17 residues. The DNA of the CDR3 is TGCGCCAGCACCAGGACTAGCGAGTCACTATCTCTGCGGGAGCTGTTTTTT. This gives the protein CASTRTSESLSLRELFF. The full variable domain, its missing parts supplied by reference TRBV5-1 and TRBJ2-2, is KAGVTQTPRYLIKTRGQQVTLSCSPISGHRSVSWYQQTPGQGLQFLFEYFSETQRNKGNFPGRFSGRQFSNSRSEMNVSTLELGDSALYLCASTRTSESLSLRELFFGEGSRLTVL.

This clone appeared once. The rearrangement uses TRBV19 and TRBJ2-5; 14 nucleotides line up with TRBD2. The CDR3 runs 16 residues. V lost 3 bases, J lost 4 bases, and 4 bases stayed unmatched. CDR1 is LNHDA and CDR2 is SQIVND in the germline V gene (reference sequence). Here the CDR3 DNA reads TGTGCCAGTAGTATTGGGGGGACTAGCGGGAGAGAGACCCAGTACTTC. Amino acids: CASSIGGTSGRETQYF.

A few counts support this clone. V and J are TRBV28 and TRBJ2-7; 8 positions match TRBD2. The CDR3 contains 15 residues. V dropped 6 bases and J dropped 1; count of bases not matched to a gene: 8. Germline assignment: CDR1 MDHEN and CDR2 SYDVKM. As DNA, the CDR3 is TGTGCCAGCAGCCGGGGGGGGACTCCGTCCTACGAGCAGTACTTC. Translated, it gives CASSRGGTPSYEQYF.

The chain links TRBV27 to TRBJ1-5; weak D call: TRBD1 (5 bases). This CDR3 contains 15 residues. Germline V gene lookup returns CDR1 MNHEY and CDR2 SMNVEV (reference sequence). V was clipped by 3 bases and J by 10 bases, with 19 bases between them. The CDR3 is CASSLAGARDDPQHF. The DNA of the CDR3 is TGTGCCAGCAGTTTGGCCGGGGCCCGGGACGATCCCCAGCATTTT.

The rearrangement uses TRBV28 and TRBJ2-7; D ambiguous. Per germline, CDR1 MDHEN and CDR2 SYDVKM. Trimming stripped 6 bases from V and 4 bases from J, with 10 bases between. The CDR3 has 12 amino acids. This CDR3 is CASRRAGYEQYF. The CDR3 DNA follows: TGTGCCAGCAGAAGGGCCGGGTACGAGCAGTACTTC. Filled out from reference TRBV28 and TRBJ2-7, the complete variable domain reads DVKVTQSSRYLVKRTGEKVFLECVQDMDHENMFWYRQDPGLGLRLIYFSYDVKMKEKGDIPEGYSVSREKKERFSLILESASTNQTSMYLCASRRAGYEQYFGPGTRLTVT.

This clone was seen a handful of times. The chain joins TRBV4-3 to TRBJ1-2, with TRBD1 matching over 8 bases. V gave up 4 bases and J gave up 4 bases; unmatched junction bases: 11. Per germline, CDR1 LGHNA and CDR2 YSLEER. The CDR3 consists of 16 residues. CDR3 sequence (DNA): TGCGCCAGCAGCCCCGAACCGGGACAGGTGACCTATGGCTACACCTTC. Protein sequence: CASSPEPGQVTYGYTF.

This chain links TRBV13 with TRBJ1-6; tentatively, D is TRBD1 (5 bases). This CDR3 spans 13 amino acids. The germline V gene encodes CDR1 PRHDT and CDR2 FYEKMQ (reference sequence). The germline V and J ends were trimmed by 3 bases and 10 bases, with 10 bases remaining between them. For the CDR3, the DNA is TGTGCCAGCAGCTTGGGGGTGGGGTCACCCCTCCACTTT. Its protein is CASSLGVGSPLHF.